Following are 14 T cell receptor beta chains from one sample sequenced in a study of T cell responses to AZD1222 COVID-19 vaccine. Method: immunoSEQ multiplex PCR; TCRdb's copy keeps in-frame clones and lacks some. The sample has 70,000 to 95,000 clones, 75% to 95% seen once. Sequenced material: peripheral blood, taken 28 days after the second AZD1222 dose. These receptors all stem from an adult who received the AZD1222 COVID-19 vaccine.

The rearrangement joins TRBV5-1 to TRBJ2-1; D is ambiguous. Germline V gene data show CDR1 as SGHRS and CDR2 as YFSETQ. This CDR3 is 13 amino acids long. The ends were cut back, 4 bases at V and 9 bases at J, with 14 bases in the middle. For the CDR3, the DNA is TGCGCCAGCAGCCCCACTAACCTATTTGAGCAGTTCTTC. As protein: CASSPTNLFEQFF.

Only one count was recorded for this clone. CDR3 in DNA: TGTGCCAGTAGTAAACCCGGACAGACATACAATGAGCAGTTCTTC. Translation gives CASSKPGQTYNEQFF. The V gene is TRBV19, the J gene TRBJ2-1; TRBD1 is a possible D gene (6 bases). The germline gives CDR1 LNHDA, CDR2 SQIVND (reference sequence). The ends were cut back, 4 bases at V and 4 bases at J, with 14 bases in the middle. This CDR3 spans 15 amino acids.

The V and J genes are TRBV18 and TRBJ2-5; the D gene is possibly TRBD1 (6 bases). In germline, CDR1 is KGHSH, CDR2 LQKENI. The CDR3 length is 12 residues. The germline V and J ends were trimmed by 3 bases and 4 bases, with 6 bases remaining between them. The CDR3 spells CASSPTGETQYF. CDR3 nucleotides: TGTGCCAGCTCACCGACAGGAGAGACCCAGTACTTC.

The V and J genes are TRBV6-1 and TRBJ1-4; D may be TRBD1 (5 bases). V lost 3 bases and J 3 bases, leaving 11 bases between the germline ends. The CDR3 sequence is 15 residues long. CDR1 is MNHNS, CDR2 SASEGT, per germline. The CDR3 here is CASSDGGTANEKLFF. For the CDR3, the DNA is TGTGCCAGCAGTGACGGGGGAACCGCTAATGAAAAACTGTTTTTT.

V and J are TRBV10-3 and TRBJ2-5, with no clear D. Looked up from germline, CDR1 is ENHRY and CDR2 is SYGVKD. The CDR3 extends over 13 amino acids. V dropped 10 bases and J dropped 6 bases, with 18 bases sitting between them. For the CDR3, the DNA is TGTGCCACCGGCGCGCCGTTGGAGAAGACCCAGTACTTC. Its translation is CATGAPLEKTQYF.

The rearrangement uses TRBV3-1 (or the pseudogene TRBV3-2) and TRBJ1-5; D is uncertain. This CDR3 spans 17 amino acids. With 1 base removed from V and 2 bases from J, the gap between germline ends came to 15 bases. From germline, CDR1 is LGHDT and CDR2 YNNKEL (reference sequence). This chain's CDR3 is CASSQGIQRVGNQPQHF. The DNA of the CDR3 is TGTGCCAGCAGCCAAGGGATCCAGCGCGTCGGCAATCAGCCCCAGCATTTT.

The rearrangement joins TRBV19 to TRBJ1-1, with 10 bases matching TRBD1. The CDR3 is 16 amino acids. Unmatched junction bases numbered 9, after V lost 5 bases and J lost 3 bases. Looked up from germline, CDR1 is LNHDA and CDR2 is SQIVND (reference sequence). The CDR3 reads CASSLGDRGEDTEAFF. The CDR3 DNA is TGTGCCAGTAGTTTGGGGGACAGGGGCGAGGACACTGAAGCTTTCTTT.

This rearrangement joins TRBV20-1 to TRBJ1-5, with D tentatively TRBD1 (5 bases). The CDR3 length is 13 residues. Per the germline V gene, CDR1 is DFQATT and CDR2 is SNEGSKA (reference sequence). Trimming shortened V by 3 bases and J by 4 bases, and 10 bases separated the two germline ends. The CDR3 coding sequence is TGCAGTGCTAGTTGGGGGGGGAATCAGCCCCAGCATTTT. This encodes CSASWGGNQPQHF.

This clone appeared once. The chain carries TRBV7-9 and TRBJ2-1; TRBD2 agrees at 11 bases. CDR3 length: 17 residues. Unmatched junction bases numbered 6, after V lost 4 bases and J lost 1 base. The germline gives CDR1 SEHNR, CDR2 FQNEAQ (reference sequence). DNA of the CDR3: TGTGCCAGCAGCTACACTAGCGGGAGCTCTTCCTACAATGAGCAGTTCTTC. It translates to CASSYTSGSSSYNEQFF.

V and J are TRBV3-1 (or the pseudogene TRBV3-2) and TRBJ1-5; TRBD1 matches at 9 bases. Looked up from germline, CDR1 is LGHDT and CDR2 is YNNKEL (reference sequence). Losses at the gene ends were 0 bases for V and 2 bases for J; bases not matched to a gene: 8. The CDR3 runs to 18 residues. CDR3 DNA: TGTGCCAGCAGCCAAGATATAACAGGGGGCTCGGGCAATCAGCCCCAGCATTTT. This sequence encodes CASSQDITGGSGNQPQHF.

At least ten counts were recorded for this clone. V is TRBV30 and J is TRBJ1-1; D unclear. The ends were cut back, 4 bases at V and 0 bases at J, with 6 bases in the middle. In germline, CDR1 is GTSNPN, CDR2 SVGIG (reference sequence). The CDR3 extends over 12 amino acids. The CDR3: CAWILMNTEAFF. CDR3 DNA: TGTGCCTGGATTTTAATGAACACTGAAGCTTTCTTT.

The chain links TRBV7-9 to TRBJ1-3; weak D call: TRBD1 (5 bases). Germline CDR1 SEHNR, CDR2 FQNEAQ (reference sequence). The CDR3 is made up of 14 amino acids. Between the trimmed V and J ends, which lost 5 bases and 9 bases, there was a span of 17 bases. The CDR3 DNA reads as TGTGCCAGCAGCGCAGCGGGGACTCGGGTCACCATATATTTT. Translated, it gives CASSAAGTRVTIYF.

The genes are TRBV9 and TRBJ2-2; 9 bases are a match to TRBD1. CDR1 is SGDLS and CDR2 is YYNGEE in the germline V gene. The CDR3 runs 16 residues. Trimming cost V 4 bases and J 0 bases; bases outside gene matches: 4. The CDR3 DNA reads as TGTGCCAGCAGCTTCCGGGACAGGGCGAACACCGGGGAGCTGTTTTTT. Translated, it gives CASSFRDRANTGELFF.

V usage is TRBV7-9 and J usage is TRBJ2-1, with D possibly being TRBD2 (6 bases). This CDR3 spans 14 amino acids. With 3 bases removed from V and 6 bases from J, the gap between germline ends came to 12 bases. Germline CDR1 is SEHNR and CDR2 is FQNEAQ (reference sequence). This CDR3 reads CASSFSTSGNEQFF. CDR3 sequence (DNA): TGTGCCAGCAGCTTTTCGACTAGTGGCAATGAGCAGTTCTTC.